The 24 T cell receptor beta chains reported below all come from one sample, sequenced in a study of T cell responses to AZD1222 COVID-19 vaccine. Sequencing was performed with immunoSEQ multiplex PCR; in TCRdb, only in-frame clones are kept and a portion is missing. In the table there are around 150,000 clones, 88% of which are singletons. The source material was peripheral blood, sampled on day 0 of AZD1222 vaccination. All receptors come from an adult in good health.

The chain has TRBV2 and TRBJ1-1; no definite D call. Trimming pared 6 bases from V and 7 bases from J, leaving 9 bases between. Germline V lookup: CDR1 SNHLY, CDR2 FYNNEI. The CDR3 is 11 residues long. The CDR3 reads CASRVTGEAFF. The CDR3 region has the DNA TGTGCCAGCAGAGTGACGGGTGAAGCTTTCTTT. The full variable domain, in which reference TRBV2 and TRBJ1-1 provide the parts outside the CDR3, is EPEVTQTPSHQVTQMGQEVILRCVPISNHLYFYWYRQILGQKVEFLVSFYNNEISEKSEIFDDQFSVERPDGSNFTLKIRSTKLEDSAMYFCASRVTGEAFFGQGTRLTVV.

The chain carries TRBV24-1 and TRBJ2-5, with 10 bases aligning to TRBD1. Germline assignment: CDR1 KGHDR and CDR2 SFDVKD. The length of the CDR3 is 15 residues. The trim removed 2 bases at V and 5 bases at J, leaving 4 bases unmatched. The CDR3 sequence: CATSDSGQGLETQYF. The CDR3 DNA follows: TGTGCCACCAGTGATTCGGGACAGGGGTTGGAGACCCAGTACTTC.

V usage is TRBV6-5 and J usage is TRBJ1-1, with 10 bases identical to TRBD1. The V gene's germline CDR1 is MNHEY and CDR2 SVGAGI. This CDR3 region has 14 residues. After removal of 5 bases from V and 5 bases from J, the junction contained 5 bases not matched to a gene. The DNA of the CDR3 is TGTGCCAGCAGTACCCGGGACAGGGGAACTGAAGCTTTCTTT. Protein: CASSTRDRGTEAFF.

This clone was found once. The chain employs TRBV7-9 and TRBJ1-2; D remains unclear. This CDR3 has 13 residues. The V end was cut by 4 bases, the J end by 4 bases, with 10 bases between. CDR1 is SEHNR, CDR2 FQNEAQ, per germline (reference sequence). The CDR3: CASSSRTGYGYTF. CDR3 coding DNA: TGTGCCAGCAGCTCACGGACGGGCTATGGCTACACCTTC.

The chain couples TRBV27 to TRBJ2-3, with D perhaps matching TRBD1 (5 bases). There are 14 residues in the CDR3. V was pared by 3 bases and J by 3 bases, with 10 bases between. Germline CDR1 reads MNHEY; CDR2 reads SMNVEV (reference sequence). CDR3 DNA: TGTGCCAGCAGTTTGAAGCCAGGGACAGATACGCAGTATTTT. Protein sequence: CASSLKPGTDTQYF.

The rearrangement links TRBV30 to TRBJ1-1, with no clear D. The CDR3 consists of 14 residues. Trimming removed 3 bases from V and 4 bases from J, with 15 bases in between. Germline CDR1 and CDR2: GTSNPN and SVGIG (reference sequence). The CDR3 here is CAWSPGPFPTEAFF. DNA of the CDR3: TGTGCCTGGAGCCCTGGCCCTTTCCCCACTGAAGCTTTCTTT.

This clone occurred once. This chain uses TRBV18 with TRBJ1-5; no reliable D call. There are 12 residues in the CDR3. Per germline, CDR1 KGHSH and CDR2 LQKENI. V was shortened by 6 bases and J by 9 bases, with 12 bases between the two germline ends. The DNA of the CDR3 is TGTGCCAGCTCTCCCGCCGGAATGCCCCAGCATTTT. Encoded protein: CASSPAGMPQHF.

The chain combines TRBV28 with TRBJ1-2; D remains ambiguous. V dropped 7 bases and J dropped 4 bases, with 16 bases sitting between them. This CDR3 contains 14 residues. Germline-derived CDR1 and CDR2 are MDHEN and SYDVKM. The CDR3: CASITGRIGYGYTF. The CDR3 DNA reads as TGTGCCAGCATCACGGGGAGGATAGGCTATGGCTACACCTTC.

This chain connects TRBV9 to TRBJ1-1, with D perhaps matching TRBD1 (6 bases). There are 14 residues in the CDR3. Deletions cut 0 bases from V and 4 bases from J, with 10 bases between. Germline values: CDR1 SGDLS, CDR2 YYNGEE. The CDR3 DNA is TGTGCCAGCAGCGTAGGCGTCAGGGGCACTGAAGCTTTCTTT. It codes for CASSVGVRGTEAFF.

This clone came up once. The gene calls are TRBV6-5 and TRBJ2-1; TRBD1 might be the D (5 bases). The germline gives CDR1 MNHEY, CDR2 SVGAGI. The CDR3 contains 13 residues. V was trimmed by 8 bases and J by 4 bases, leaving 12 bases between them. CDR3 sequence (DNA): TGTGCCAGCTTACCAGGGTCGTACAATGAGCAGTTCTTC. Translated: CASLPGSYNEQFF.

The chain combines TRBV27 with TRBJ2-2; 8 bases line up with TRBD1. Germline-derived CDR1 and CDR2 are MNHEY and SMNVEV (reference sequence). With 5 bases clipped from V and 5 bases from J, the junction kept 7 bases outside the gene matches. The CDR3 sequence is 15 residues long. CDR3 protein: CASSPRQGWTGELFF. The CDR3 DNA follows: TGTGCCAGCAGTCCCAGACAGGGGTGGACCGGGGAGCTGTTTTTT.

V usage is TRBV6-5 and J usage is TRBJ2-4, with a tentative D call TRBD1 (5 bases). V was shortened by 2 bases and J by 7 bases, with 15 bases between the two germline ends. This CDR3 region has 15 residues. Germline V gene sequence: CDR1 MNHEY, CDR2 SVGAGI. The CDR3 loop is CASSYAAGQVNIQYF. CDR3 DNA: TGTGCCAGCAGTTACGCGGCAGGGCAGGTGAACATTCAGTACTTC.

The chain has TRBV7-2 and TRBJ1-2, with unresolved D. Per germline, CDR1 SGHTA and CDR2 FQGNSA. The CDR3 spans 18 residues. Trimming removed 1 base at V and 0 bases at J, with 18 bases between. The CDR3 coding sequence is TGTGCCAGCAGCTTAGTCGCCCTGAAAGGGTCTGCTAACTATGGCTACACCTTC. Translation: CASSLVALKGSANYGYTF. Complete variable domain (other parts from reference TRBV7-2 and TRBJ1-2): GAGVSQSPSNKVTEKGKDVELRCDPISGHTALYWYRQSLGQGLEFLIYFQGNSAPDKSGLPSDRFSAERTGGSVSTLTIQRTQQEDSAVYLCASSLVALKGSANYGYTFGSGTRLTVV.

The V call is TRBV7-6, the J call TRBJ2-1; perhaps TRBD1 as D (5 bases). Trimming cost V 5 bases and J 7 bases, with 18 bases left between them. CDR1 and CDR2 from the germline V gene are SGHVS and FNYEAQ. The CDR3 is 15 amino acids. The CDR3 DNA is TGTGCCAGCAGCCCAGACAGCCTCACCCGTAATGAGCAGTTCTTC. Its translation is CASSPDSLTRNEQFF.

V usage is TRBV6-5 and J usage is TRBJ1-2; the D gene is possibly TRBD1 (5 bases). The V gene's germline CDR1 is MNHEY and CDR2 SVGAGI. The V end was cut by 6 bases, the J end by 6 bases, with 20 bases between. The CDR3 contains 15 residues. The CDR3 loop is CASSQTAGTANGYTF. Written as DNA, the CDR3 is TGTGCCAGCAGCCAGACTGCCGGGACGGCAAATGGCTACACCTTC.

CDR3 loop: CASRGLAVGSYNEQFF. DNA of the CDR3: TGTGCCAGCAGGGGACTAGCTGTTGGATCCTACAATGAGCAGTTCTTC. This rearrangement joins TRBV5-8 to TRBJ2-1; 9 nucleotides match TRBD2. The germline gives CDR1 SGHTS, CDR2 YDEGEE. This CDR3 has 16 residues. The J segment lost 1 base and the V segment lost 5 bases, leaving 7 bases of the junction unmatched.

V is TRBV6-4 and J is TRBJ2-2, with 8 bases fitting TRBD2. CDR1 is MRHNA and CDR2 is SNTAGT in the germline V gene. The V segment lost 7 bases and the J segment 3 bases; nucleotides outside the gene matches: 4. This CDR3 is built from 14 residues. CDR3 bases: TGTGCCAGCAAGCGGGAGAGGGACACCGGGGAGCTGTTTTTT. As protein: CASKRERDTGELFF.

V is TRBV11-3 and J is TRBJ2-2, with a weak D call TRBD2 (6 bases). This CDR3 is 17 amino acids long. The V end lost 0 bases, the J end lost 7 bases, and 18 bases lay between the germline ends. Germline CDR1 and CDR2: SGHNT and YENEEA. The CDR3: CASSLESRAGSFGELFF. In DNA form, the CDR3 reads TGTGCCAGCAGCTTAGAGTCTCGGGCGGGATCGTTCGGGGAGCTGTTTTTT.

The V and J genes are TRBV19 and TRBJ1-5, with D possibly being TRBD1 (6 bases). The V end was cut by 7 bases, the J end by 0 bases, with 13 bases between. The CDR3 sequence is 15 residues long. The V gene's germline CDR1 is LNHDA and CDR2 SQIVND (reference sequence). CDR3 protein: CASIWGADSNQPQHF. Written as DNA, the CDR3 is TGTGCCAGTATCTGGGGGGCAGATAGCAATCAGCCCCAGCATTTT.

This chain links TRBV25-1 with TRBJ2-2, with 8 positions matching TRBD2. The CDR3 consists of 15 residues. The germline V gene encodes CDR1 MGHDK and CDR2 SYGVNS. Unmatched junction bases numbered 10, after V lost 6 bases and J lost 7 bases. The CDR3 loop is CASSPPSGRYGELFF. CDR3 coding DNA: TGTGCCAGCAGCCCCCCCAGCGGGAGATACGGGGAGCTGTTTTTT.

The rearrangement uses TRBV5-1 and TRBJ2-2, with 9 bases identical to TRBD2. V lost 1 base to trimming and J lost 3 bases; unmatched junction nucleotides: 4. This CDR3 comprises 16 residues. The V gene's germline CDR1 is SGHRS and CDR2 YFSETQ. The DNA of the CDR3 is TGCGCCAGCAGCTTGCGCCTAGCGGGACACACCGGGGAGCTGTTTTTT. This encodes CASSLRLAGHTGELFF.

The rearrangement uses TRBV7-8 and TRBJ2-7; 10 positions match TRBD2. The V gene end was trimmed by 5 bases and the J gene end by 2 bases; junction bases not matched to a gene: 6. CDR3 length: 15 residues. Germline V gene lookup returns CDR1 SGHVS and CDR2 FQNEAQ. CDR3 in DNA: TGTGCCAGCAGCGCCTGGACTAGCGGAACCTACGAGCAGTACTTC. Translation: CASSAWTSGTYEQYF.

V gene TRBV6-6 combines with J gene TRBJ1-1; no firm D call. Germline V gene sequence: CDR1 MNHNY, CDR2 SVGAGI (reference sequence). The CDR3 contains 15 residues. V was shortened by 5 bases and J by 0 bases, with 13 bases between the two germline ends. In DNA, the CDR3 is TGTGCCAGCAGTCCCAAGGGCAGTGTGAACACTGAAGCTTTCTTT. It translates to CASSPKGSVNTEAFF.

The rearrangement joins TRBV11-1 to TRBJ1-1; no clear D gene. Germline assignment: CDR1 SGHAT and CDR2 FQDESV (reference sequence). The CDR3 is 16 residues long. With 2 bases removed from V and 4 bases from J, the gap between germline ends came to 17 bases. CDR3 nucleotides: TGTGCCAGCAGCTTAAGTAACTGGGGAAGGATCACTGAAGCTTTCTTT. It encodes CASSLSNWGRITEAFF.